This TCR beta chain was documented in a study of shared clonotypes between healthy human individuals. V was cut by 2 bases and J by 6 bases, with 5 bases left in between. The V gene's germline CDR1 is SGHNT and CDR2 YYREEE (reference sequence). This CDR3 has 12 residues. Only Caucasian adults living in Nashville, Tennessee made up the donor group. Comment on this clone: A far larger clone is one nucleotide away, so this likely arose from a read error.

Authors' analysis steps: Without quality scores, immunoSEQ junctional reads could not be filtered like full-length reads. The assay was immunoSEQ multiplex PCR, and TCRdb's table has in-frame clones only and misses some. The V and J calls and clone size come from that table; D and trimming were worked out from the DNA. The table records a few hundred thousand clones, around 77% of them present only once. This chain links TRBV5-4 with TRBJ2-2; no clear D gene. The source material was PBMCs. The receptor's source is a woman aged 40 to 55 in good health. Some clones in this sample may be carry-over from other donors' samples. For the CDR3, the DNA is TGTGCCAGCAGCTTTTCGGCCGGGGAGCTGTTTTTT. This sequence encodes CASSFSAGELFF.